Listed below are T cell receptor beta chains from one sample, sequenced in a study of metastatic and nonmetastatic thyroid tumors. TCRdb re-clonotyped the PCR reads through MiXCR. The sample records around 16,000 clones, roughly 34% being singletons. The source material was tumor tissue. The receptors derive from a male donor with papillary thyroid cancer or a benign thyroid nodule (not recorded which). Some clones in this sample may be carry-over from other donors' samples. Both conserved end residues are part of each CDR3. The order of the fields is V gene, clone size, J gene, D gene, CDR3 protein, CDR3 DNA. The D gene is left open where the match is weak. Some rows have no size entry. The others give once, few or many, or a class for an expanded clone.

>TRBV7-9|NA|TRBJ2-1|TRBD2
CASSLAAGGYNEQFF
TGTGCCAGCAGCTTAGCAGCGGGAGGGTACAATGAGCAGTTCTTC
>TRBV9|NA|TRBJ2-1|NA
CASSARDAAYNEQFF
TGTGCCAGCAGCGCTCGGGACGCAGCCTACAATGAGCAGTTCTTC
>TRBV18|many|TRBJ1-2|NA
CASSPSGGRDGYTF
TGTGCCAGCTCACCTTCCGGTGGGAGGGATGGCTACACCTTC
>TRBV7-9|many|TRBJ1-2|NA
CASSLVTHNSGYTF
TGTGCCAGCAGCTTAGTAACCCATAACTCTGGCTACACCTTC
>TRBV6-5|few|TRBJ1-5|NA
CASSLGRNQPQHF
TGTGCCAGCAGTTTGGGGAGGAATCAGCCCCAGCATTTT
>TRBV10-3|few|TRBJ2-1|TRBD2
CATEESGRTKDNEQFF
TGTGCCACCGAGGAAAGCGGGAGAACAAAGGACAATGAGCAGTTCTTC
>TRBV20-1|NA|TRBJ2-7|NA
CSARVGLAENYEQYF
TGCAGTGCTAGAGTTGGGCTAGCAGAAAACTACGAGCAGTACTTC
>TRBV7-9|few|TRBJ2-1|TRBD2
CASSRGDNEQFF
TGTGCCAGCAGCCGGGGGGACAATGAGCAGTTCTTC
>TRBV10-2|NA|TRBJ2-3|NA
CASSVGDSLTSTDTQYF
TGCGCCAGCAGTGTAGGTGACAGCCTAACTAGCACAGATACGCAGTATTTT
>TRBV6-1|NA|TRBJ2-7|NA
CASSRVRGDEQYF
TGTGCCAGCAGTCGCGTTCGCGGGGACGAGCAGTACTTC
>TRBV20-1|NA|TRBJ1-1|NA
CSASRDRSRDEAFF
TGCAGTGCTAGTAGGGACCGCTCCCGAGACGAAGCTTTCTTT
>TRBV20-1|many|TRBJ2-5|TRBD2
CSASALAGGVETQYF
TGCAGTGCTAGCGCACTTGCGGGAGGGGTGGAGACCCAGTACTTC
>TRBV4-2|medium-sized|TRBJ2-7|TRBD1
CASSLSEGQGAGEQYF
TGTGCCAGCAGCCTTTCGGAGGGACAGGGGGCAGGGGAGCAGTACTTC
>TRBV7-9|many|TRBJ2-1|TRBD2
CASSLGLAGGRNEQFF
TGTGCCAGCAGCTTAGGACTAGCGGGGGGGCGCAATGAGCAGTTCTTC
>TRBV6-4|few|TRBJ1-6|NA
CASSSIPGTADGNSPLHF
TGTGCCAGCAGTTCCATACCCGGGACTGCGGACGGAAATTCACCCCTCCACTTT
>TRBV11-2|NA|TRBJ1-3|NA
CASSLIGNTIYF
TGTGCCAGCAGCTTAATAGGAAACACCATATATTTT
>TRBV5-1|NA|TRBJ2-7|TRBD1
CASSLKRTGTYEQYF
TGCGCCAGCAGCTTGAAAAGGACAGGGACCTACGAGCAGTACTTC
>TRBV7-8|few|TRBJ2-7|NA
CASSPGNSYEQYF
TGTGCCAGCTCCCCGGGAAATTCCTACGAGCAGTACTTC
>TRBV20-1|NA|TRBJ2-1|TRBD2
CSAVAASGYNEQFF
TGCAGTGCCGTAGCGGCTAGCGGTTACAATGAGCAGTTCTTC